This record looks at one T cell receptor (beta chain) sequence and its context. Using immunoSEQ multiplex PCR, the repertoire was profiled, and TCRdb retains in-frame clones only, with some absent. The sample records 45,000 to 55,000 clones, 65% to 80% being singletons. The trim removed 4 bases at V and 6 bases at J, leaving 7 bases unmatched. Germline V CDR1 and CDR2: MGHRA, YSYEKL. The CDR3 loop spans 15 amino acids. These data belong to a study of radiotherapy plus CTLA-4 blockade in lung cancer. This receptor was taken from a human donor with non-small cell lung cancer who had a partial response to radiotherapy plus ipilimumab. This specimen consisted of peripheral blood, obtained from a patient treated with radiotherapy plus ipilimumab. The chain has TRBV4-1 and TRBJ2-1; TRBD1 matches at 9 bases. DNA of the CDR3: TGCGCCAGCAGCCCAACGGGACAGGGTTTCAATGAGCAGTTCTTC. It is translated as CASSPTGQGFNEQFF.